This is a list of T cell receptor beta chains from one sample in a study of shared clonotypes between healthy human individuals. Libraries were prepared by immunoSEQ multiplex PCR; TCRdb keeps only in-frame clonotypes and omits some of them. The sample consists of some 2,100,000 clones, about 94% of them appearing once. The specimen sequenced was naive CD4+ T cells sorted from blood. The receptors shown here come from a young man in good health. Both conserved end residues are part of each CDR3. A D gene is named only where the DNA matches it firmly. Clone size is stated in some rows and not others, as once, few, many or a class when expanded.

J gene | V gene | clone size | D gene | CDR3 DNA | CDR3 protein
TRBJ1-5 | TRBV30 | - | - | TGTGCCTGGAGTTTCTTGGGCAATCAGCCCCAGCATTTT | CAWSFLGNQPQHF
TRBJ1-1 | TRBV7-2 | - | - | TGTGCCAGCAGCTTAGCGTGGGGCAACGGTGAAGCTTTCTTT | CASSLAWGNGEAFF
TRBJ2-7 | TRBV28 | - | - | TGTGCCAGCAGTACCGGAGGGGGGTCCTCCTACGAGCAGTACTTC | CASSTGGGSSYEQYF
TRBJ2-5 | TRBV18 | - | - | TGTGCCAGCTCACCCTATCCGGGGGCAGAGACCCAGTACTTC | CASSPYPGAETQYF
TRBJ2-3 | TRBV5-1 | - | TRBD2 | TGCGCCAGCAGCTTGGACCTAGCGGGAGGGGGCACAGATACGCAGTATTTT | CASSLDLAGGGTDTQYF
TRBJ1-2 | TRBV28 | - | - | TGTGCCAGCTCCGCCTCATTCAGGGGAGGGAATGGCTACACCTTC | CASSASFRGGNGYTF
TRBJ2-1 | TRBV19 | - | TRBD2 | TGTGCCAGTAGTACGCTGGGAAGCGGGACCTACAATGAGCAGTTCTTC | CASSTLGSGTYNEQFF
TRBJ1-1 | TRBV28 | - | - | TGTGCCAGCAGCCCACTCAGGGGGAACACTGAAGCTTTCTTT | CASSPLRGNTEAFF
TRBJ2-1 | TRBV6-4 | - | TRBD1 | TGTGCCAGCAGTCGTACAGGGGCACGATACAATGAGCAGTTCTTC | CASSRTGARYNEQFF
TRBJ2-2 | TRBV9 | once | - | TGTGCCAGCAGCGTAGGAATCCTGACAACAAACACCGGGGAGCTGTTTTTT | CASSVGILTTNTGELFF
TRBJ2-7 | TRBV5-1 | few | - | TGCGCCAGCAGCTCTGGCGGAACCTACGAGCAGTACTTC | CASSSGGTYEQYF
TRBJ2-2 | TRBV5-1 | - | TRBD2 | TGCGCCAGCAGCTTGGGGGCTAGCGGATTCGGCACCGGGGAGCTGTTTTTT | CASSLGASGFGTGELFF
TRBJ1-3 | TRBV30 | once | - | TGTGCCTGGAGTTTATCAGGGGCGGCTGGAAACACCATATATTTT | CAWSLSGAAGNTIYF
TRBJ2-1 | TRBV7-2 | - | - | TGTGCCAGCAGCTCAAAAATATTCCTGAGGAGCTCCTACAATGAGCAGTTCTTC | CASSSKIFLRSSYNEQFF
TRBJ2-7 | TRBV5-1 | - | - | TGCGCCAGCAGCTTTGGTGGGACACTCTCCTACGAGCAGTACTTC | CASSFGGTLSYEQYF
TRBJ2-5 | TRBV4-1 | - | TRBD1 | TGCGCCAGCAGCCAAGCAAGGTTGGGGACAGGGAGTGGAGAGACCCAGTACTTC | CASSQARLGTGSGETQYF
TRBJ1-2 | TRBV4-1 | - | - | TGCGCCAGCAGCCAAGAAGTAGGTGACGACTATGGCTACACCTTC | CASSQEVGDDYGYTF
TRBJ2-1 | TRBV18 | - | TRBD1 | TGTGCCAGCTCACTTGGGACAGGGGGGCTTAATGAGCAGTTCTTC | CASSLGTGGLNEQFF
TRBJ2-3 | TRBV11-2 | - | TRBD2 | TGTGCCAGCAGCTTAGATCCGGGACTAGCCTCAGATACGCAGTATTTT | CASSLDPGLASDTQYF
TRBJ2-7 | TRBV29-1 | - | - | TGCAGCGCGTTAAGGCAGGGCAGCTCCGAGCAGTACTTC | CSALRQGSSEQYF
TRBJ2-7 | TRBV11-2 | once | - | TGTGCCAGCAGCTTCCCCCCGGTTACCTACGAGCAGTACTTC | CASSFPPVTYEQYF
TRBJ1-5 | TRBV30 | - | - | TGTGCCTGGAGTAGAAGCCCCGGTCTGACAGGACTTATAGGAACCAATCAGCCCCAGCATTTT | CAWSRSPGLTGLIGTNQPQHF
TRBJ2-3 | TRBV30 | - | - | TGTGCCTGGAGTGACCCCCAAAATAGGGAGAGACCTACGCAGTATTTT | CAWSDPQNRERPTQYF
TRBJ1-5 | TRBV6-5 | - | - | TGTGCCAGCAGTAGGGCGGTTGATCAGCCCCAGCATTTT | CASSRAVDQPQHF
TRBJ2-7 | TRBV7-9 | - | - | TGTGCCAGCAGCCCAGGGGGGGGTTCCTACGAGCAGTACTTC | CASSPGGGSYEQYF
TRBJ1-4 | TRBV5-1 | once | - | TGCGCCAGCAGCTCGGAGCTAGGGAATGAAAAACTGTTTTTT | CASSSELGNEKLFF
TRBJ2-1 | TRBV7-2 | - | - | TGTGCCAGCAGCTTACCGATGACCTACAATGAGCAGTTCTTC | CASSLPMTYNEQFF
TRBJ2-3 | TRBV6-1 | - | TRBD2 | TGTGCCAGCAGAAGCGGGGCCGCGGGAGATACGCAGTATTTT | CASRSGAAGDTQYF